These 11 T cell receptor beta chains were sequenced from one sample in a study of T cell changes during pregnancy in multiple sclerosis. Data came from immunoSEQ multiplex PCR; TCRdb stores just in-frame clones and leaves some out. The table shows about 80,000 clones, with about 92% occurring only once. The sequenced sample was peripheral blood, obtained before pregnancy. The receptors shown here come from a female donor with multiple sclerosis, enrolled in a pregnancy study.

V gene TRBV28 combines with J gene TRBJ2-3; unclear D gene. Deletions cut 5 bases from V and 0 bases from J, with 15 bases between. The length of the CDR3 is 16 residues. Germline CDR1 and CDR2: MDHEN and SYDVKM. CDR3 residues: CASSPPGRGSTDTQYF. DNA of the CDR3: TGTGCCAGCAGTCCCCCTGGAAGAGGTAGCACAGATACGCAGTATTTT.

The chain uses TRBV5-4 and TRBJ2-5; D is possibly TRBD2 (6 bases). The germline V gene encodes CDR1 SGHNT and CDR2 YYREEE (reference sequence). V dropped 3 bases and J dropped 7 bases, with 13 bases sitting between them. The CDR3 runs 13 residues. CDR3 sequence reads: CASSSSKAGTQYF. The CDR3 DNA follows: TGTGCCAGCAGCTCTAGCAAAGCGGGGACCCAGTACTTC.

This clone has only one observation. V gene TRBV28 combines with J gene TRBJ2-7; 9 bases fit TRBD1. Germline CDR1 MDHEN, CDR2 SYDVKM. V lost 4 bases to trimming and J lost 4 bases; unmatched junction nucleotides: 14. CDR3 length: 17 amino acids. CDR3 DNA sequence: TGTGCCAGCAGTTCGCCCCTCTCGGGACAGGGTTCATACGAGCAGTACTTC. It specifies CASSSPLSGQGSYEQYF.

The chain carries TRBV30 and TRBJ1-1; maybe TRBD1 (5 bases). This CDR3 is 10 amino acids long. Germline V gene sequence: CDR1 GTSNPN, CDR2 SVGIG (reference sequence). V lost 3 bases to trimming and J lost 6 bases, with 5 bases between them. The CDR3 bases are TGTGCCTGGAGACAGGCTGAAGCTTTCTTT. Protein sequence: CAWRQAEAFF.

The chain couples TRBV6-4 to TRBJ2-7; weak D call: TRBD1 (6 bases). Trimming took 0 bases from V and 6 from J, leaving 15 bases between them. The CDR3 runs 15 residues. CDR1 is MRHNA and CDR2 is SNTAGT in the germline V gene. Here the CDR3 reads CASSDSFRGKAEQYF. DNA for the CDR3: TGTGCCAGCAGTGACTCGTTCAGGGGAAAGGCCGAGCAGTACTTC.

V usage is TRBV5-1 and J usage is TRBJ2-5; 9 bases align to TRBD1. Per the germline V gene, CDR1 is SGHRS and CDR2 is YFSETQ. The V segment lost 0 bases and the J segment 3 bases; nucleotides outside the gene matches: 6. This CDR3 spans 16 amino acids. The CDR3 spells CASSLGDRVGEETQYF. Written as DNA, the CDR3 is TGCGCCAGCAGCTTGGGGGACAGGGTGGGAGAAGAGACCCAGTACTTC.

CDR3 sequence reads: CASSPIAGSTYEQYF. The CDR3 DNA sequence: TGTGCCAGCAGTCCAATAGCGGGCTCCACCTACGAGCAGTACTTC. This rearrangement joins TRBV28 to TRBJ2-7; 7 bases align to TRBD2. With 5 bases clipped from V and 2 bases from J, the junction kept 9 bases outside the gene matches. CDR3 length: 15 amino acids. Germline V gene sequence: CDR1 MDHEN, CDR2 SYDVKM.

This clone is labeled as medium-sized (0.01 to 0.1%). V gene TRBV2 combines with J gene TRBJ1-1; weak D call: TRBD1 (5 bases). V lost 4 bases, J lost 1 base, and 10 bases lay in between. Germline CDR1 is SNHLY and CDR2 is FYNNEI. The CDR3 extends over 14 amino acids. This CDR3 reads CASSAQTENTEAFF. In DNA, the CDR3 is TGTGCCAGCAGTGCCCAGACAGAGAACACTGAAGCTTTCTTT.

The genes are TRBV19 and TRBJ2-7, with D possibly being TRBD1 (5 bases). The CDR3 runs 14 residues. Germline values: CDR1 LNHDA, CDR2 SQIVND (reference sequence). The ends were cut back, 6 bases at V and 2 bases at J, with 14 bases in the middle. CDR3 sequence reads: CASSRQKDTYEQYF. The CDR3 bases are TGTGCCAGTAGCCGACAGAAAGATACCTACGAGCAGTACTTC.

This chain uses TRBV5-4 with TRBJ2-5, with TRBD1 matching over 7 bases. Germline V gene lookup returns CDR1 SGHNT and CDR2 YYREEE (reference sequence). Losses at the gene ends were 3 bases for V and 2 bases for J; bases not matched to a gene: 7. The CDR3 is 15 residues long. CDR3 sequence: CASSSPSRGQETQYF. Written as DNA, the CDR3 is TGTGCCAGCAGCTCCCCCTCCAGGGGGCAAGAGACCCAGTACTTC.

The rearrangement uses TRBV27 and TRBJ2-2, with 7 bases that match TRBD1. Germline V lookup: CDR1 MNHEY, CDR2 SMNVEV (reference sequence). The CDR3 loop spans 15 amino acids. V lost 2 bases and J lost 3; bases outside the gene matches: 3. The CDR3 loop is CASSLLQGHTGELFF. CDR3 in DNA: TGTGCCAGCAGTTTACTACAGGGGCACACCGGGGAGCTGTTTTTT.